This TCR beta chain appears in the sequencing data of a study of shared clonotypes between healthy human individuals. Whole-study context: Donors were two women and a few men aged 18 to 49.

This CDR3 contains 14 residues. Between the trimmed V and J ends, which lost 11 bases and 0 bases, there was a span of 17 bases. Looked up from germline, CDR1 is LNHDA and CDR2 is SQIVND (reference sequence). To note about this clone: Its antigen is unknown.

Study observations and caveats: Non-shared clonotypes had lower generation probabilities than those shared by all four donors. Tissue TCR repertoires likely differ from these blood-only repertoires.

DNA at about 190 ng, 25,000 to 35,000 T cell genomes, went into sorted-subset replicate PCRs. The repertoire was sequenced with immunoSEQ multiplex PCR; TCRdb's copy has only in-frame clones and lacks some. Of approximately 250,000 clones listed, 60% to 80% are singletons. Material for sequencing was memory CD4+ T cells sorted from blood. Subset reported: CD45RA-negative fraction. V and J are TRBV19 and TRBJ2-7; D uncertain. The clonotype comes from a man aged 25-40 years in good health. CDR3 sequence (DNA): TGTGCCTCCTGCCCGGGTCCATTCTCCTACGAGCAGTACTTC. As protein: CASCPGPFSYEQYF.